A single sample is the source of the 4 T cell receptor beta chains below, sequenced in a study of cytomegalovirus exposure and HLA in healthy donors. Only in-frame clones appear in the TCRdb table, and some are missing; sequencing was by immunoSEQ multiplex PCR. Counted here are about 180,000 clones, roughly 86% occurring once; the ten biggest clones make up approximately 2.4%. The source material was PBMCs. Receptor source: a man aged 18 to 35 in good health and CMV-seropositive.

The V call is TRBV6-5, the J call TRBJ2-7; 8 nucleotides agree with TRBD1. Germline V gene sequence: CDR1 MNHEY, CDR2 SVGAGI. V trimming: 6 bases; J trimming: 9 bases; junction bases outside the gene matches: 4. This CDR3 contains 11 residues. This CDR3 reads CASSPGGRQYF. CDR3 coding DNA: TGTGCCAGCAGCCCAGGGGGCAGGCAGTACTTC.

The chain combines TRBV27 with TRBJ2-1, with a tentative D call TRBD2 (5 bases). This CDR3 is 16 amino acids long. CDR1 and CDR2 from the germline V gene are MNHEY and SMNVEV (reference sequence). With 5 bases removed from V and 3 bases from J, the gap between germline ends came to 17 bases. The CDR3 DNA sequence: TGTGCCAGCAGTCCCCCACCGGGAAGGTTCTACAATGAGCAGTTCTTC. Its protein is CASSPPPGRFYNEQFF.

The chain recombines TRBV6-6 with TRBJ2-1; D unclear. Germline V CDR1 and CDR2: MNHNY, SVGAGI (reference sequence). Trimming stripped 10 bases from V and 8 bases from J, with 15 bases between. The CDR3 totals 12 residues. The DNA for the CDR3 is TGTGCCACCAAGAGACCGGCGGATGAGCAGTTCTTC. Protein sequence: CATKRPADEQFF.

This chain uses TRBV4-3 with TRBJ2-3; TRBD2 aligns across 7 bases. J was trimmed by 6 bases and V by 0 bases; bases with no gene match: 12. This CDR3 contains 17 residues. CDR1 is LGHNA, CDR2 YSLEER, per germline. CDR3: CASSQDYAGARRDTQYF. Here the CDR3 DNA reads TGCGCCAGCAGCCAAGATTATGCGGGAGCCCGGCGGGATACGCAGTATTTT.